Listed below are T cell receptor beta chains from one sample, sequenced in a study of T cell responses to AZD1222 COVID-19 vaccine. The data were produced by immunoSEQ multiplex PCR, yet TCRdb's version contains in-frame clones alone and is incomplete. This sample has 100,000 to 120,000 clones; 89% occur once, and the top ten carry more than 40%. Sample: peripheral blood, taken 28 days after the second AZD1222 dose. The receptors were sampled from an adult who received the AZD1222 COVID-19 vaccine. CDR3s include the opening cysteine and the closing phenylalanine or tryptophan. The D gene is left open where the match is weak. The listing skips clone size in some rows; elsewhere it reads once, few, many or a size class.

j_call clone_size d_call v_call cdr3_aa cdr3_nt
TRBJ2-7 . TRBD2 TRBV28 CASSLLAGGKQYF TGTGCCAGCAGTTTGCTAGCGGGAGGGAAGCAGTACTTC
TRBJ2-2 . . TRBV7-3 CASSLGHLRNTGELFF TGTGCCAGCAGCTTAGGTCACCTTAGGAACACCGGGGAGCTGTTTTTT
TRBJ2-3 . . TRBV9 CASSVGDTDTQYF TGTGCCAGCAGCGTAGGAGACACAGATACGCAGTATTTT
TRBJ2-1 . . TRBV2 CASRESGIQRSYNEQFF TGTGCCAGCAGAGAATCCGGGATCCAGCGGAGTTACAATGAGCAGTTCTTC
TRBJ2-6 . . TRBV10-3 CAISEPARANVLTF TGTGCCATCAGTGAGCCGGCTAGGGCCAACGTCCTGACTTTC
TRBJ2-5 . . TRBV27 CASSFRRPNIQETQYF TGTGCCAGCAGTTTCCGAAGGCCGAATATACAAGAGACCCAGTACTTC
TRBJ2-2 . TRBD2 TRBV7-8 CASSLGRTSGRATAGELFF TGTGCCAGCAGCTTAGGAAGGACTAGCGGGAGGGCCACGGCCGGGGAGCTGTTTTTT
TRBJ2-1 . TRBD2 TRBV6-6 CASSWASGNNEQFF TGTGCCAGCAGTTGGGCTAGCGGTAACAATGAGCAGTTCTTC
TRBJ1-2 . . TRBV6-5 CASMSTGSDYGYTF TGTGCCAGCATGTCGACGGGGTCTGATTATGGCTACACCTTC
TRBJ2-1 . TRBD2 TRBV7-2 CASSPFGSGSSSYNEQFF TGTGCCAGCAGCCCCTTCGGTAGCGGGAGTAGCTCCTACAATGAGCAGTTCTTC
TRBJ2-7 . TRBD2 TRBV3-1/TRBV3-2 CASSQVGGLEQYF TGTGCCAGCAGCCAAGTGGGAGGGTTAGAGCAGTACTTC
TRBJ2-7 . TRBD1 TRBV28 CASSLDRAKNYEQYF TGTGCCAGCAGTTTAGACAGGGCCAAGAACTACGAGCAGTACTTC
TRBJ1-4 . TRBD1 TRBV6-5 CASNSGTGREKLFF TGTGCCAGCAATTCCGGGACAGGGAGGGAAAAACTGTTTTTT
TRBJ2-1 . TRBD2 TRBV3-1/TRBV3-2 CASSQPSGTKEQFF TGTGCCAGCAGCCAACCTAGCGGGACTAAGGAGCAGTTCTTC
TRBJ2-1 few . TRBV6-5 CASSLISRRGEQFF TGTGCCAGCAGCTTAATTTCCCGGCGGGGTGAGCAGTTCTTC